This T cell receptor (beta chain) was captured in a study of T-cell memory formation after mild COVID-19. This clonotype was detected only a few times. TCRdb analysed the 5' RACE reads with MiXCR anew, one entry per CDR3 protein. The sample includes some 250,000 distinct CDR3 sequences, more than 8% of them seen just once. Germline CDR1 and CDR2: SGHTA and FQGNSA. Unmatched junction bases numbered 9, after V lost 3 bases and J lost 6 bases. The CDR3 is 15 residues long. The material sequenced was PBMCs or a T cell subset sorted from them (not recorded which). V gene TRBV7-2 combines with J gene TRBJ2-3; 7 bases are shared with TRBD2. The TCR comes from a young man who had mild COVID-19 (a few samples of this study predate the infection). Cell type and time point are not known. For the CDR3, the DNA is TGTGCCAGCAGCTTTGGGCCCAGCGGGGAGGATACGCAGTATTTT. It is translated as CASSFGPSGEDTQYF.